Shown below are 26 T cell receptor beta chains from a single sample sequenced in a study of beta chain features in type 1 diabetes (dated by TCRdb to between 2018 and 2020). Library prep was done by the immunoSEQ multiplex PCR assay. The entire isolated RNA was reverse transcribed using the High Capacity cDNA Reverse Transcription Kit, and thus expressed TCRB transcripts were sequenced. Here the immuneACCESS table is served through TCRdb, limited to in-frame sequences with V and J called. Missing clones are a known gap in these copies; in checked studies unresolved V genes cover under half, and the rest lacks a known reason. The sample has some 410,000 clones on record, around 13% of them singletons. The ten largest make up about 0.04% of the sample. Specimen: naive CD4+ T cells from blood. The intended sense of this specimen's cell subset or site label: true naive CD4+ T cells. These receptors were collected from a man aged 30 to 45 in good health.

This clone turned up a few times. V is TRBV7-9 and J is TRBJ2-7; 7 nucleotides match TRBD1. Germline CDR1 SEHNR, CDR2 FQNEAQ (reference sequence). The junction had 4 bases not matched to a gene; V was cut back by 2 bases and J by 3 bases. This CDR3 has 14 amino acids. The CDR3 sequence is CASSLQGQNYEQYV. The CDR3 nucleotides read TGTGCCAGCAGCTTACAGGGACAGAACTACGAGCAGTACGTC.

The chain has TRBV7-6 and TRBJ2-2; D is ambiguous. Germline-derived CDR1 and CDR2 are SGHVS and FNYEAQ. This CDR3 comprises 13 residues. V shed 1 base and J shed 6 bases, with 6 bases lying between them. As DNA, the CDR3 is TGTGCCAGCAGCTTAGTACGGGCCGGGGAGCTGTTTTTT. Translation gives CASSLVRAGELFF.

This clone showed up just a few times. The CDR3 bases are TGCAGCGTTGTTCCGTCTCGGACAGGGGTTCGAGGGTCCACAGATACGCAGTATTTT. It translates to CSVVPSRTGVRGSTDTQYF. The chain is built from TRBV29-1 and TRBJ2-3; 9 bases are shared with TRBD1. The V gene end was trimmed by 4 bases and the J gene end by 2 bases; junction bases not matched to a gene: 19. Germline CDR1 reads SQVTM; CDR2 reads ANQGSEA. This CDR3 has 19 amino acids.

This sequence joins TRBV6-5 and TRBJ2-7; no reliable D call. V was trimmed by 0 bases and J by 3 bases, leaving 9 bases between them. The CDR3 extends over 14 amino acids. Germline V CDR1 and CDR2: MNHEY, SVGAGI. CDR3 protein: CASSYSAGDYEQYV. In nucleotides, the CDR3 is TGTGCCAGCAGTTACTCTGCAGGAGACTACGAGCAGTACGTC.

In its sample, this clone was seen a few times. The V call is TRBV14, the J call TRBJ2-3, with D tentatively TRBD2 (5 bases). CDR1 and CDR2 from the germline V gene are SGHDN and FVKESK. V was clipped by 3 bases and J by 7 bases, with 8 bases between them. The CDR3 sequence is 12 residues long. The CDR3 reads CASSHPGNTQYF. For the CDR3, the DNA is TGTGCCAGCAGCCACCCGGGAAATACGCAGTATTTT.

This sequence joins TRBV15 and TRBJ1-2; a possible D gene is TRBD1 (5 bases). Germline loops: CDR1 LNHNV, CDR2 YYDKDF (reference sequence). V gave up 0 bases and J gave up 3 bases, with 11 bases separating them. CDR3 length: 15 residues. Written as DNA, the CDR3 is TGTGCCACCAGCAGAGATTTGGGGGGTTACTATGGCTACACCTTC. Protein product: CATSRDLGGYYGYTF. Supplemented by reference TRBV15 and TRBJ1-2, the full variable domain reads DAMVIQNPRYQVTQFGKPVTLSCSQTLNHNVMYWYQQKSSQAPKLLFHYYDKDFNNEADTPDNFQSRRPNTSFCFLDIRSPGLGDTAMYLCATSRDLGGYYGYTFGSGTRLTVV.

This clone showed up just a few times. The chain employs TRBV30 and TRBJ1-1; D gene uncertain. The length of the CDR3 is 14 residues. Trimming removed 0 bases from V and 0 bases from J, with 8 bases in between. CDR1 is GTSNPN and CDR2 is SVGIG in the germline V gene (reference sequence). The CDR3 loop is CAWSVGPMNTEAFF. The CDR3 DNA is TGTGCCTGGAGTGTAGGACCGATGAACACTGAAGCTTTCTTT.

This clone was detected a few times. V and J are TRBV25-1 and TRBJ2-2; either TRBD1 or TRBD2 may fit D (5 bases each). This CDR3 spans 15 amino acids. Germline V gene sequence: CDR1 MGHDK, CDR2 SYGVNS. The V and J ends lost 3 bases and 1 base respectively, with 9 bases between them. The CDR3 loop reads CASSDPGRNTGELFF. The CDR3 nucleotides read TGTGCCAGCAGTGATCCGGGACGGAACACCGGGGAGCTGTTTTTT.

This clone turned up a few times. The chain joins TRBV5-6 to TRBJ1-2; TRBD1 matches at 9 bases. This CDR3 contains 15 residues. CDR1 and CDR2 (germline): SGHDT, YYEEEE. The ends lost 2 bases at V and 0 bases at J; junction bases unmatched: 2. In DNA, the CDR3 is TGTGCCAGCAGCTTCCGGGACAGGGCTAACTATGGCTACACCTTC. It yields the protein CASSFRDRANYGYTF.

The V call is TRBV25-1, the J call TRBJ1-2; unclear D gene. Trimming took off 4 bases at V and 2 bases at J, with 8 bases between the two ends. The CDR3 is 13 amino acids. Germline CDR1 reads MGHDK; CDR2 reads SYGVNS. Here the CDR3 reads CASSVTANYGYTF. CDR3 bases: TGTGCCAGCAGTGTAACGGCCAACTATGGCTACACCTTC.

The sample holds a few counts of this clone. The chain carries TRBV9 and TRBJ1-1, with a weak D call TRBD1 (6 bases). There are 13 residues in the CDR3. Trimming shortened V by 0 bases and J by 8 bases, and 11 bases separated the two germline ends. Germline-derived CDR1 and CDR2 are SGDLS and YYNGEE. CDR3 in amino acids: CASSVVSGAEAFF. For the CDR3, the DNA is TGTGCCAGCAGCGTAGTTTCGGGGGCGGAAGCTTTCTTT.

V usage is TRBV6-5 and J usage is TRBJ2-7; D is ambiguous. V was clipped by 2 bases and J by 2 bases, with 16 bases between them. CDR1 and CDR2 from the germline V gene are MNHEY and SVGAGI. This CDR3 region has 16 residues. The CDR3 region is CASSYSRLKFPYEQYF. CDR3 nucleotide sequence: TGTGCCAGCAGTTACAGTCGTCTGAAATTTCCCTACGAGCAGTACTTC.

The sample holds a few counts of this clone. This chain joins TRBV10-3 and TRBJ2-3; a weak D match, TRBD2 (6 bases). The CDR3 has 15 amino acids. The germline V gene has CDR1 ENHRY and CDR2 SYGVKD. V was clipped by 9 bases and J by 5 bases, with 21 bases between them. The DNA of the CDR3 is TGTGCCATACGATTGGTAGCGGCCACGGGAGATACGCAGTATTTT. Protein product: CAIRLVAATGDTQYF.

The J gene is TRBJ2-1, the V gene TRBV10-3; 9 positions agree with TRBD2. V was clipped by 4 bases and J by 3 bases; unmatched bases: 4. This CDR3 has 15 amino acids. Germline assignment: CDR1 ENHRY and CDR2 SYGVKD. CDR3 DNA sequence: TGTGCCATCAGTGCTAGCGGGACCAACTACAATGAGCAGTTCTTC. Encoded protein: CAISASGTNYNEQFF.

This chain joins TRBV7-8 and TRBJ2-5; 13 bases agree with TRBD2. The CDR3 extends over 16 amino acids. Losses at the gene ends were 4 bases for V and 5 bases for J; bases not matched to a gene: 7. Germline assignment: CDR1 SGHVS and CDR2 FQNEAQ. The CDR3 region has the DNA TGTGCCAGCAGCTACTCCCTGACTAGCGGGAGGGAGACCCAGTACTTC. It specifies CASSYSLTSGRETQYF.

The chain uses TRBV4-1 and TRBJ2-3, with 9 bases matching TRBD2. This CDR3 region has 15 residues. CDR1 MGHRA and CDR2 YSYEKL come from the germline V gene. J lost 0 bases, V lost 6 bases, and 4 bases had no gene match. In DNA, the CDR3 is TGCGCCAGCAGTGTAGCGGGGGCAAGCACAGATACGCAGTATTTT. Translating gives CASSVAGASTDTQYF.

This chain joins TRBV6-6 and TRBJ2-7; 14 bases are shared with TRBD2. Trimming removed 6 bases from V and 6 bases from J; junction bases left unmatched: 10. Germline CDR1 MNHNY, CDR2 SVGAGI (reference sequence). This CDR3 has 16 amino acids. CDR3 sequence: CASRNLGTSGGGEQYF. As DNA, the CDR3 is TGTGCCAGCAGGAACCTAGGGACTAGCGGGGGTGGCGAGCAGTACTTC.

For this clone: At one boundary the junction diverges from the germline segment, which might be a read error. The genes are TRBV5-4 and TRBJ2-1; the match to TRBD2 covers 7 bases. CDR3 length: 13 residues. CDR1 and CDR2 from the germline V gene are SGHNT and YYREEE (reference sequence). The CDR3 DNA is TGCGCCAGCAGCCCGGGACTAACGGATGAGCAGTTCTTC. Its protein is CASSPGLTDEQFF.

The chain uses TRBV7-9 and TRBJ2-4, with TRBD2 as a possible D gene (6 bases). The CDR3 loop spans 17 amino acids. V was pared by 0 bases and J by 0 bases, with 12 bases between. Germline loops: CDR1 SEHNR, CDR2 FQNEAQ (reference sequence). The CDR3 region has the DNA TGTGCCAGCAGCTTAGCCGGGGCGGGGCTAGCCAAAAACATTCAGTACTTC. This translates into CASSLAGAGLAKNIQYF.

The V gene is TRBV14, the J gene TRBJ2-1; 10 bases map to TRBD2. The CDR3 runs 17 residues. V was pared by 1 base and J by 10 bases, with 13 bases of the junction left unmatched. CDR1 is SGHDN, CDR2 FVKESK, per germline. The CDR3: CASSQGSLAGVVEEQFF. The CDR3 coding sequence is TGTGCCAGCAGCCAAGGGTCGCTAGCGGGGGTAGTGGAGGAGCAGTTCTTC.

This clone was observed a few times. V and J are TRBV7-2 and TRBJ2-3, with a tentative D call TRBD2 (6 bases). The CDR3 runs to 18 residues. The V end was cut by 3 bases, the J end by 0 bases, with 19 bases between. CDR1 is SGHTA, CDR2 FQGNSA, per germline. As DNA, the CDR3 is TGTGCCAGCAGCTTGATTGGGGGACTGGGAACTAGCACAGATACGCAGTATTTT. It encodes CASSLIGGLGTSTDTQYF.

The chain is built from TRBV7-2 and TRBJ2-5; possible D gene TRBD1, 5 bases. V lost 6 bases and J lost 5, with 16 bases in between. The CDR3 totals 14 residues. Germline V CDR1 and CDR2: SGHTA, FQGNSA. The CDR3 nucleotides read TGTGCCAGCAGTAAGCAGCGCGCAGGGGAGACCCAGTACTTC. This sequence encodes CASSKQRAGETQYF.

This clone has just a few counts. The chain combines TRBV9 with TRBJ2-5; D remains unclear. V was pared by 4 bases and J by 1 base, with 14 bases between. The V gene's germline CDR1 is SGDLS and CDR2 YYNGEE. The CDR3 totals 15 residues. CDR3 sequence reads: CASSTSFRVQETQYF. CDR3 nucleotide sequence: TGTGCCAGCAGCACGAGTTTTAGAGTCCAAGAGACCCAGTACTTC.

This chain links TRBV9 with TRBJ1-1; D remains unclear. Trimming cost V 0 bases and J 1 base, with 7 bases left between them. CDR3 size: 14 residues. Germline lookup yields CDR1 SGDLS and CDR2 YYNGEE. The CDR3 bases are TGTGCCAGCAGCGTAGAAGGGTCGAACACTGAAGCTTTCTTT. Translating gives CASSVEGSNTEAFF.

V is TRBV5-4 and J is TRBJ1-1; D not certain. Trimming took 2 bases from V and 1 from J, leaving 9 bases between them. Germline CDR1 SGHNT, CDR2 YYREEE (reference sequence). CDR3 size: 14 residues. The CDR3 sequence: CASSLLAGNTEAFF. In DNA form, the CDR3 reads TGTGCCAGCAGCTTATTAGCTGGGAACACTGAAGCTTTCTTT.

This clone has a handful of counts. CDR3 protein: CASSALGTIYGYTF. The DNA of the CDR3 is TGTGCCAGCAGTGCTTTGGGCACGATCTATGGCTACACCTTC. This sequence joins TRBV25-1 and TRBJ1-2; D is undetermined. The V and J ends lost 4 bases and 4 bases respectively, with 13 bases between them. The CDR3 covers 14 residues. Germline loops: CDR1 MGHDK, CDR2 SYGVNS.